This section outlines one T cell receptor (beta chain) sequence together with its context. Its antigen is still unknown. Other DNA sequences in this specimen translate into the identical CDR3. The data originate from a study of cytomegalovirus exposure and HLA in healthy donors. Study background: About 85 million unique TCR sequences came from HLA-typed donors in an early release. Study-level results: In a later analysis, TCR beta V- and J-gene trimming was associated with a missense DCLRE1C variant. In a later analysis, parvovirus B19, influenza, CMV and Epstein-Barr virus appeared linked to several top co-occurrence clusters.

A multiplex PCR was run with 60 Vbeta primers and 13 Jbeta primers. Method: immunoSEQ multiplex PCR; TCRdb's copy keeps in-frame clones and lacks some. The table gives some 130,000 clones; the top ten clones make up approximately 1.6% of it. Looked up from germline, CDR1 is MDHEN and CDR2 is SYDVKM. The CDR3 sequence is 11 residues long. V was trimmed by 6 bases and J by 3 bases, leaving 5 bases between them. Sequenced sample: PBMCs. The chain links TRBV28 to TRBJ1-1; D gene unclear. The clonotype originates from a woman in her thirties or forties in good health and CMV-seropositive. The CDR3 coding sequence is TGTGCCAGCAGCCGTGACACTGAAGCTTTCTTT. It translates to CASSRDTEAFF.